Presented here are 29 T cell receptor beta chains from one specimen sequenced in a study of PD-1 blockade in classical Hodgkin lymphoma. Relapses following autologous stem cell transplantation were seen in all patients, with brentuximab vedotin exposure varying. Assay used: immunoSEQ multiplex PCR; TCRdb lists only in-frame clones, some missing. The sample includes some 41,000 clones, 76% of them seen just once. The sequences come from peripheral blood mononuclear cells (PBMCs), collected at baseline. All receptors come from a human donor with classical Hodgkin lymphoma.

With regard to this clone: The same CDR3 arises from other DNA sequences in this sample as well. CDR3 bases: TGCAGCGTTGTCGTCAGAGAGAACACTGAAGCTTTCTTT. Protein sequence: CSVVVRENTEAFF. The rearrangement joins TRBV29-1 to TRBJ1-1; D uncertain. This CDR3 region has 13 residues. The V end was cut by 4 bases, the J end by 1 base, with 10 bases between. From germline, CDR1 is SQVTM and CDR2 ANQGSEA.

The chain joins TRBV5-6 to TRBJ1-2; TRBD1 aligns across 7 bases. The CDR3 is made up of 15 amino acids. CDR1 is SGHDT, CDR2 YYEEEE, per germline. V lost 1 base and J lost 8; bases outside the gene matches: 11. The CDR3, as DNA: TGTGCCAGCAGCTTGTTCGACAGGGTAACGGGAGGCTACACCTTC. Translation: CASSLFDRVTGGYTF.

This clone was seen a handful of times. This chain connects TRBV11-2 to TRBJ1-1, with 7 bases matching TRBD1. J was trimmed by 4 bases and V by 3 bases; bases with no gene match: 5. Germline values: CDR1 SGHAT, CDR2 FQNNGV. This CDR3 has 14 residues. The CDR3 DNA is TGTGCCAGCAGCTTTCCCGGGACAGTCACTGAAGCTTTCTTT. As protein: CASSFPGTVTEAFF.

The genes are TRBV19 and TRBJ2-7; D gene ambiguous. The CDR3 covers 13 residues. The germline V gene has CDR1 LNHDA and CDR2 SQIVND (reference sequence). Deletions cut 6 bases from V and 0 bases from J, with 9 bases between. CDR3 sequence: CASSPGGSYEQYF. As DNA, the CDR3 is TGTGCCAGTAGCCCGGGCGGCTCCTACGAGCAGTACTTC.

This clone was found once. The chain employs TRBV11-1 and TRBJ2-3; 10 nucleotides align to TRBD2. With 2 bases clipped from V and 13 bases from J, the junction kept 9 bases outside the gene matches. The CDR3 covers 14 residues. The germline CDR1 and CDR2 sequences are SGHAT and FQDESV (reference sequence). The CDR3 DNA follows: TGTGCCAGCAGCTTAAGTACTAGCGGGACCGTAAAGTATTTT. It translates to CASSLSTSGTVKYF.

This chain connects TRBV5-4 to TRBJ2-7; 11 nucleotides line up with TRBD1. This CDR3 spans 13 amino acids. V was clipped by 5 bases and J by 7 bases; unmatched bases: 5. The V gene's germline CDR1 is SGHNT and CDR2 YYREEE (reference sequence). This chain's CDR3 is CASRTGQGGEQYF. The CDR3 DNA sequence: TGTGCCAGCAGAACGGGACAGGGGGGAGAGCAGTACTTC. The whole variable domain, remainder taken from reference TRBV5-4 and TRBJ2-7, is ETGVTQSPTHLIKTRGQQVTLRCSSQSGHNTVSWYQQALGQGPQFIFQYYREEENGRGNFPPRFSGLQFPNYSSELNVNALELDDSALYLCASRTGQGGEQYFGPGTRLTVT.

The chain combines TRBV19 with TRBJ1-1; TRBD1 agrees at 9 bases. J gave up 1 base and V 4 bases, and 1 base lay outside the gene matches. This CDR3 comprises 14 residues. Germline assignment: CDR1 LNHDA and CDR2 SQIVND (reference sequence). The CDR3 loop reads CASSTQGANTEAFF. The DNA of the CDR3 is TGTGCCAGTAGTACACAGGGGGCGAACACTGAAGCTTTCTTT.

The sample holds many counts of this clone. This specimen includes other DNA sequences encoding the same CDR3. The rearrangement joins TRBV7-9 to TRBJ2-7; 8 nucleotides align to TRBD1. CDR3 size: 14 residues. The V segment lost 3 bases and the J segment 3 bases; nucleotides outside the gene matches: 4. The germline gives CDR1 SEHNR, CDR2 FQNEAQ (reference sequence). CDR3 in DNA: TGTGCCAGCAGCTTGACAGGGGTCATCTACGAGCAGTACTTC. This gives the protein CASSLTGVIYEQYF.

The V call is TRBV29-1, the J call TRBJ2-7; 7 positions match TRBD1. CDR1 and CDR2 (germline): SQVTM, ANQGSEA. The length of the CDR3 is 12 residues. V lost 0 bases, J lost 6 bases, and 2 bases stayed unmatched. CDR3 amino acids: CSVEDGDSEQYF. CDR3 bases: TGCAGCGTTGAAGATGGGGACAGCGAGCAGTACTTC.

The count of this clone is one. The DNA for the CDR3 is TGTGCCAGCAGACAGGGTGGTCTATCTGGAAACACCATATATTTT. This gives the protein CASRQGGLSGNTIYF. The V call is TRBV11-2, the J call TRBJ1-3, with a weak D call TRBD1 (6 bases). V dropped 6 bases and J dropped 1 base, with 13 bases sitting between them. The CDR3 length is 15 residues. Germline-derived CDR1 and CDR2 are SGHAT and FQNNGV.

The chain is built from TRBV5-1 and TRBJ2-3, with D uncertain. Germline-derived CDR1 and CDR2 are SGHRS and YFSETQ. CDR3 size: 14 residues. V was clipped by 4 bases and J by 0 bases, with 9 bases between them. In DNA form, the CDR3 reads TGCGCCAGCAGCGGTGGGCAGAGCACAGATACGCAGTATTTT. The encoded protein is CASSGGQSTDTQYF.

This sequence joins TRBV2 and TRBJ2-1; D uncertain. CDR1 and CDR2 (germline): SNHLY, FYNNEI. With 5 bases removed from V and 5 bases from J, the gap between germline ends came to 13 bases. The CDR3 length is 14 residues. In nucleotides, the CDR3 is TGTGCCAGCAGTCGGCTAACCGAGAACAATGAGCAGTTCTTC. As protein: CASSRLTENNEQFF. Complete variable domain (other parts from reference TRBV2 and TRBJ2-1): EPEVTQTPSHQVTQMGQEVILRCVPISNHLYFYWYRQILGQKVEFLVSFYNNEISEKSEIFDDQFSVERPDGSNFTLKIRSTKLEDSAMYFCASSRLTENNEQFFGPGTRLTVL.

The chain carries TRBV11-2 and TRBJ2-3, with D tentatively TRBD2 (6 bases). CDR1 and CDR2 (germline): SGHAT, FQNNGV. The germline V and J ends were trimmed by 5 bases and 8 bases, with 20 bases remaining between them. This CDR3 is 15 amino acids long. This CDR3 is CASSPAGTLRGTQYF. The CDR3 nucleotides are TGTGCCAGCAGCCCAGCCGGGACTCTGAGGGGTACGCAGTATTTT.

The V gene is TRBV7-3, the J gene TRBJ2-1; D call uncertain. The CDR3 covers 12 residues. CDR1 is SGHTA, CDR2 FQGTGA, per germline. Trimming shortened V by 5 bases and J by 9 bases, and 11 bases separated the two germline ends. The CDR3 nucleotides read TGTGCCAGCAGCCCAGATTTGGGTGAGCAGTTCTTC. Translated: CASSPDLGEQFF. Supplemented by reference TRBV7-3 and TRBJ2-1, the full variable domain reads GAGVSQTPSNKVTEKGKYVELRCDPISGHTALYWYRQSLGQGPEFLIYFQGTGAADDSGLPNDRFFAVRPEGSVSTLKIQRTERGDSAVYLCASSPDLGEQFFGPGTRLTVL.

This chain joins TRBV29-1 and TRBJ2-5; D unclear. Germline CDR1 reads SQVTM; CDR2 reads ANQGSEA. Between the trimmed V and J ends, which lost 1 base and 8 bases, there was a span of 11 bases. The CDR3 is 12 amino acids. In DNA form, the CDR3 reads TGCAGCGTTGAAGTAGGCCGGAGCACCCAGTACTTC. Its protein is CSVEVGRSTQYF. The full variable domain, in which reference TRBV29-1 and TRBJ2-5 provide the parts outside the CDR3, is SAVISQKPSRDICQRGTSLTIQCQVDSQVTMMFWYRQQPGQSLTLIATANQGSEATYESGFVIDKFPISRPNLTFSTLTVSNMSPEDSSIYLCSVEVGRSTQYFGPGTRLLVL.

The CDR3, as DNA: TGTGCCAGCAGCCAAGCGGGACAGGGAATCTACGAGCAGTACTTC. Its protein is CASSQAGQGIYEQYF. The chain couples TRBV14 to TRBJ2-7; TRBD1 agrees at 9 bases. Trimming cost V 1 base and J 3 bases; bases outside gene matches: 4. Per germline, CDR1 SGHDN and CDR2 FVKESK. This CDR3 contains 15 residues.

In its sample, this clone was seen a few times. The chain recombines TRBV11-2 with TRBJ1-1, with D perhaps matching TRBD1 (5 bases). CDR3 size: 14 residues. The V gene lost 5 bases and the J gene lost 7 bases, with 17 bases spanning the gap. Germline CDR1 and CDR2: SGHAT and FQNNGV. As DNA, the CDR3 is TGTGCCAGCAGCCCCGGGTGGGGGGGAAGTGAAGCTTTCTTT. It codes for CASSPGWGGSEAFF.

With regard to this clone: Germline and junction disagree at one end, which may indicate a read error. The rearrangement joins TRBV7-6 to TRBJ1-5; maybe TRBD1 (6 bases). Per the germline V gene, CDR1 is SGHVS and CDR2 is FNYEAQ. The CDR3 runs 12 residues. The CDR3 bases are TGTGCCAGCAGTTTAGGGGGGCAGCCCCAGCATTTT. It translates to CASSLGGQPQHF. Drawing the rest from reference TRBV7-6 and TRBJ1-5, the complete variable domain is GAGVSQSPRYKVTKRGQDVALRCDPISGHVSLYWYRQALGQGPEFLTYFNYEAQQDKSGLPNDRFSAERPEGSISTLTIQRTEQRDSAMYRCASSLGGQPQHFGDGTRLSIL.

This chain uses TRBV28 with TRBJ2-7; either TRBD1 or TRBD2 may supply D (6 bases each). V was shortened by 8 bases and J by 6 bases, with 14 bases between the two germline ends. This CDR3 region has 12 residues. In germline, CDR1 is MDHEN, CDR2 SYDVKM. CDR3 sequence (DNA): TGTGCCAGCGGCTGGGGGGCTGTCGAGCAGTACTTC. As protein: CASGWGAVEQYF. The full variable domain, its missing parts supplied by reference TRBV28 and TRBJ2-7, is DVKVTQSSRYLVKRTGEKVFLECVQDMDHENMFWYRQDPGLGLRLIYFSYDVKMKEKGDIPEGYSVSREKKERFSLILESASTNQTSMYLCASGWGAVEQYFGPGTRLTVT.

The chain links TRBV7-9 to TRBJ2-5; D possibly corresponds to TRBD2 (5 bases). Deletions cut 5 bases from V and 4 bases from J, with 17 bases between. The germline gives CDR1 SEHNR, CDR2 FQNEAQ (reference sequence). This CDR3 comprises 15 residues. The CDR3 protein is CASSRARAGPETQYF. The CDR3 coding sequence is TGTGCCAGCAGCAGGGCCCGGGCGGGCCCAGAGACCCAGTACTTC.

By its share, this clone is medium-sized. The chain carries TRBV5-6 and TRBJ1-2; D not resolved. Trimming took 0 bases from V and 4 from J, leaving 4 bases between them. The CDR3 contains 12 residues. Germline V gene sequence: CDR1 SGHDT, CDR2 YYEEEE. CDR3 coding DNA: TGTGCCAGCAGCTTGGATATCTATGGCTACACCTTC. It is translated as CASSLDIYGYTF.

The chain combines TRBV4-2 with TRBJ2-1; TRBD2 aligns across 14 bases. Germline lookup yields CDR1 LGHNA and CDR2 YNFKEQ. The CDR3 runs 24 residues. V gave up 1 base and J gave up 0 bases; unmatched junction bases: 20. CDR3 sequence: CASSQVFPWGTSGRGPYSYNEQFF. CDR3 DNA: TGTGCCAGCAGCCAAGTCTTTCCATGGGGGACTAGCGGGAGAGGTCCCTACTCCTACAATGAGCAGTTCTTC.

In its sample, this clone was seen a few times. The V and J genes are TRBV28 and TRBJ2-1, with D tentatively TRBD1 (7 bases). This CDR3 is built from 14 residues. The V gene lost 6 bases and the J gene lost 4 bases, with 13 bases spanning the gap. In germline, CDR1 is MDHEN, CDR2 SYDVKM. CDR3 region: CASRPQGGYNEQFF. The CDR3 nucleotides are TGTGCCAGCAGACCCCAGGGGGGTTACAATGAGCAGTTCTTC. Combining the CDR3 with reference TRBV28 and TRBJ2-1 gives the whole variable domain DVKVTQSSRYLVKRTGEKVFLECVQDMDHENMFWYRQDPGLGLRLIYFSYDVKMKEKGDIPEGYSVSREKKERFSLILESASTNQTSMYLCASRPQGGYNEQFFGPGTRLTVL.

This clone has more than one count but fewer than ten. The J gene is TRBJ2-7, the V gene TRBV19, with a weak D call TRBD2 (6 bases). Deletions cut 5 bases from V and 9 bases from J, with 23 bases between. This CDR3 region has 15 residues. Germline CDR1 is LNHDA and CDR2 is SQIVND (reference sequence). Here the CDR3 DNA reads TGTGCCAGTAGTCCCAGAGCGGGTCCAACCACGGTGCAGTACTTC. This encodes CASSPRAGPTTVQYF. Combining the CDR3 with reference TRBV19 and TRBJ2-7 gives the whole variable domain DGGITQSPKYLFRKEGQNVTLSCEQNLNHDAMYWYRQDPGQGLRLIYYSQIVNDFQKGDIAEGYSVSREKKESFPLTVTSAQKNPTAFYLCASSPRAGPTTVQYFGPGTRLTVT.

The V and J genes are TRBV5-4 and TRBJ1-1, with D hard to call. The CDR3 is made up of 13 amino acids. The germline gives CDR1 SGHNT, CDR2 YYREEE (reference sequence). The V end was cut by 7 bases, the J end by 1 base, with 11 bases between. The CDR3 DNA is TGTGCCAGCGGCACCGGGAGGAACACTGAAGCTTTCTTT. It translates to CASGTGRNTEAFF. Supplemented by reference TRBV5-4 and TRBJ1-1, the full variable domain reads ETGVTQSPTHLIKTRGQQVTLRCSSQSGHNTVSWYQQALGQGPQFIFQYYREEENGRGNFPPRFSGLQFPNYSSELNVNALELDDSALYLCASGTGRNTEAFFGQGTRLTVV.

The chain employs TRBV2 and TRBJ2-1; TRBD2 matches at 7 bases. This CDR3 is 11 amino acids long. The V segment lost 6 bases and the J segment 14 bases; nucleotides outside the gene matches: 7. The germline CDR1 and CDR2 sequences are SNHLY and FYNNEI. The CDR3 protein is CASSPLREKFF. CDR3 sequence (DNA): TGTGCCAGCAGCCCGTTGCGGGAGAAGTTCTTC.

The chain couples TRBV5-5 to TRBJ1-5; D is undetermined. The germline V and J ends were trimmed by 4 bases and 2 bases, with 13 bases remaining between them. This CDR3 comprises 15 residues. Germline CDR1 reads SGHKS; CDR2 reads YYEKEE (reference sequence). CDR3 in amino acids: CASSRTLAGNQPQHF. The CDR3 DNA follows: TGTGCCAGCAGCCGGACTCTGGCGGGCAATCAGCCCCAGCATTTT.

The V and J genes are TRBV19 and TRBJ2-3; D not certain. V lost 6 bases to trimming and J lost 2 bases, with 21 bases between them. This CDR3 comprises 17 residues. Germline V gene lookup returns CDR1 LNHDA and CDR2 SQIVND (reference sequence). In DNA form, the CDR3 reads TGTGCCAGTAGCCCAGGCGGCTTACGACTTACCACAGATACGCAGTATTTT. Protein: CASSPGGLRLTTDTQYF. Based on the CDR3 plus reference TRBV19 and TRBJ2-3, the full variable domain is DGGITQSPKYLFRKEGQNVTLSCEQNLNHDAMYWYRQDPGQGLRLIYYSQIVNDFQKGDIAEGYSVSREKKESFPLTVTSAQKNPTAFYLCASSPGGLRLTTDTQYFGPGTRLTVL.

The chain is built from TRBV10-3 and TRBJ2-2, with D possibly TRBD1 on 6 matching bases. This CDR3 spans 16 amino acids. In germline, CDR1 is ENHRY, CDR2 SYGVKD. Trimming stripped 0 bases from V and 4 bases from J, with 12 bases between. CDR3 DNA: TGTGCCATCAGTGAGTCGAGCAGGGGCTTCACCGGGGAGCTGTTTTTT. It codes for CAISESSRGFTGELFF.